The 28 T cell receptor beta chains given below trace back to one sample, sequenced in a study of shared clonotypes between healthy human individuals. The assay was immunoSEQ multiplex PCR, and TCRdb's table has in-frame clones only and misses some. This repertoire shows hundreds of thousands of clones, approximately 79% found once; its top ten account for around 1.6%. Sequenced: memory CD4+ T cells sorted from blood. Subset indicated: CD45RA-negative fraction. The receptors come from a woman in her 30s in good health.

The rearrangement links TRBV28 to TRBJ2-7; possibly TRBD1 for D (6 bases). CDR3 size: 15 residues. V was clipped by 6 bases and J by 9 bases, with 24 bases between them. Germline-derived CDR1 and CDR2 are MDHEN and SYDVKM. The CDR3 nucleotides are TGTGCCAGCAGATACGCCGGGACACGGAGTACGGTGCAGTACTTC. This sequence encodes CASRYAGTRSTVQYF.

The chain links TRBV28 to TRBJ2-2, with D perhaps assigned TRBD1 or TRBD2 (5 bases each). Between the trimmed V and J ends, which lost 10 bases and 4 bases, there was a span of 10 bases. The germline V gene encodes CDR1 MDHEN and CDR2 SYDVKM. The CDR3 totals 12 residues. The chain's CDR3 is CATTRGTGELFF. The CDR3 nucleotides read TGTGCCACCACGAGGGGCACCGGGGAGCTGTTTTTT. The full variable domain, with the rest looked up from reference TRBV28 and TRBJ2-2, is DVKVTQSSRYLVKRTGEKVFLECVQDMDHENMFWYRQDPGLGLRLIYFSYDVKMKEKGDIPEGYSVSREKKERFSLILESASTNQTSMYLCATTRGTGELFFGEGSRLTVL.

The genes are TRBV23-1 and TRBJ2-3, with TRBD1 matching 12 bases. TRBV23-1 is filed as an ORF, its function uncertain. This CDR3 is 19 amino acids long. V was clipped by 7 bases and J by 5 bases; unmatched bases: 19. CDR3 amino acids: CASIPPALGTGGGGDTQYF. Written as DNA, the CDR3 is TGCGCCAGCATACCCCCTGCCCTAGGGACAGGGGGCGGGGGAGATACGCAGTATTTT.

The chain combines TRBV19 with TRBJ1-1; the D gene is possibly TRBD1 (5 bases). This CDR3 is built from 14 residues. Trimming took off 3 bases at V and 0 bases at J, with 8 bases between the two ends. Looked up from germline, CDR1 is LNHDA and CDR2 is SQIVND (reference sequence). In DNA form, the CDR3 reads TGTGCCAGTAGTATCCAACAGGTGAACACTGAAGCTTTCTTT. This sequence encodes CASSIQQVNTEAFF.

V is TRBV11-3 and J is TRBJ2-2; 10 nucleotides align to TRBD2. Trimming at V came to 0 bases and at J to 2 bases, leaving 9 bases not matched to a gene. The CDR3 extends over 19 amino acids. Germline assignment: CDR1 SGHNT and CDR2 YENEEA. The CDR3 here is CASSLDLWPSGGNTGELFF. For the CDR3, the DNA is TGTGCCAGCAGCTTAGATCTGTGGCCTAGCGGGGGTAACACCGGGGAGCTGTTTTTT.

The rearrangement uses TRBV12-5 and TRBJ1-2; D is perhaps TRBD1 (6 bases). Trimming pared 2 bases from V and 2 bases from J, leaving 18 bases between. Germline CDR1 and CDR2: LGHNT and FRNRAP. CDR3 length equals 17 residues. The CDR3 here is CASGLTLPRQANYGYTF. The DNA for the CDR3 is TGTGCTAGTGGTTTGACCCTTCCCCGACAGGCGAACTATGGCTACACCTTC.

The chain recombines TRBV27 with TRBJ2-7, with D maybe TRBD2 (6 bases). Germline loops: CDR1 MNHEY, CDR2 SMNVEV (reference sequence). Trimming removed 1 base at V and 10 bases at J, with 17 bases between. The CDR3 runs 14 residues. Here the CDR3 reads CASSLYSGVTDQYF. The DNA of the CDR3 is TGTGCCAGCAGTTTATACTCGGGGGTAACGGACCAGTACTTC.

This rearrangement joins TRBV7-2 to TRBJ2-7; 13 positions agree with TRBD2. The V segment lost 5 bases and the J segment 2 bases; nucleotides outside the gene matches: 6. The V gene's germline CDR1 is SGHTA and CDR2 FQGNSA. There are 16 residues in the CDR3. CDR3 coding DNA: TGTGCCAGCAGCCAGGCCGGGACTAGCGGGACCTACGAGCAGTACTTC. This translates into CASSQAGTSGTYEQYF.

As regards this clone: Since a far larger clone is one base different, this is likely a read error. Other DNA variants within this sample encode the same CDR3. The chain carries TRBV4-1 and TRBJ2-7; 12 bases match TRBD2. V dropped 0 bases and J dropped 5; count of bases not matched to a gene: 5. The CDR3 has 16 residues. In germline, CDR1 is MGHRA, CDR2 YSYEKL. The CDR3 coding sequence is TGCGCCAGCAGCCAAGACCCGACTAGCGGGAGCAACGAGCAGTACTTC. Translation gives CASSQDPTSGSNEQYF.

This clone appeared a few times. This chain joins TRBV2 and TRBJ2-2, with D unclear. The CDR3 has 13 amino acids. Germline lookup yields CDR1 SNHLY and CDR2 FYNNEI. Trimming left V 4 bases short and J 4 bases short, with 7 bases between. The CDR3 region has the DNA TGTGCCAGCAGTGCGGAATCCACCGGGGAGCTGTTTTTT. Translated, it gives CASSAESTGELFF. Together with reference TRBV2 and TRBJ2-2, the CDR3 gives the full variable domain: EPEVTQTPSHQVTQMGQEVILRCVPISNHLYFYWYRQILGQKVEFLVSFYNNEISEKSEIFDDQFSVERPDGSNFTLKIRSTKLEDSAMYFCASSAESTGELFFGEGSRLTVL.

The chain combines TRBV27 with TRBJ1-1; a possible D gene is TRBD1 (6 bases). Trimming left V 6 bases short and J 8 bases short, with 19 bases between. Per germline, CDR1 MNHEY and CDR2 SMNVEV (reference sequence). This CDR3 contains 14 residues. The CDR3 reads CASSRDPTGIEAFF. The CDR3 coding sequence is TGTGCCAGCAGCCGGGACCCGACAGGAATAGAAGCTTTCTTT.

V gene TRBV7-2 combines with J gene TRBJ2-4; no clear D gene. V dropped 1 base and J dropped 3 bases, with 4 bases sitting between them. The germline V gene encodes CDR1 SGHTA and CDR2 FQGNSA. This CDR3 region has 13 residues. The CDR3 coding sequence is TGTGCCAGCAGCTTAGAGGTCAAAAACATTCAGTACTTC. It translates to CASSLEVKNIQYF.

This clone was counted a few times. The chain employs TRBV6-5 and TRBJ2-1; a possible D gene is TRBD2 (6 bases). V was shortened by 5 bases and J by 5 bases, with 10 bases between the two germline ends. CDR1 and CDR2 (germline): MNHEY, SVGAGI. The CDR3 is 13 amino acids. CDR3 DNA sequence: TGTGCCAGCAGTAGGGGCGGGAACAATGAGCAGTTCTTC. Translated, it gives CASSRGGNNEQFF.

The chain combines TRBV20-1 with TRBJ2-3; D may be TRBD2 (6 bases). V was clipped by 6 bases and J by 6 bases, with 10 bases between them. The CDR3 runs to 11 residues. Looked up from germline, CDR1 is DFQATT and CDR2 is SNEGSKA (reference sequence). The CDR3 is CSARRDDTQYF. Here the CDR3 DNA reads TGCAGTGCCAGGCGGGACGATACGCAGTATTTT.

V gene TRBV18 combines with J gene TRBJ1-2; 7 bases fit TRBD1. The ends lost 3 bases at V and 8 bases at J; junction bases unmatched: 6. The CDR3 consists of 13 residues. Germline V CDR1 and CDR2: KGHSH, LQKENI. CDR3 amino acids: CASSPWQGDGYTF. DNA for the CDR3: TGTGCCAGCTCACCTTGGCAGGGGGACGGCTACACCTTC.

This clone has a handful of counts. The CDR3 loop is CASSLAGEGEAFF. The CDR3 bases are TGCGCCAGCAGCTTGGCAGGGGAGGGTGAAGCTTTCTTT. V gene TRBV5-1 combines with J gene TRBJ1-1; TRBD1 might be the D (6 bases). CDR1 is SGHRS and CDR2 is YFSETQ in the germline V gene. V was cut by 0 bases and J by 7 bases, with 10 bases left in between. The CDR3 spans 13 residues.

J is TRBJ1-4 and V is TRBV28; TRBD1 matches 11 bases. This CDR3 contains 17 residues. V lost 5 bases to trimming and J lost 7 bases; unmatched junction nucleotides: 12. CDR1 and CDR2 (germline): MDHEN, SYDVKM. CDR3 residues: CASSLRTGGAGSEKLFF. For the CDR3, the DNA is TGTGCCAGCAGTCTGCGGACAGGGGGCGCCGGGAGTGAAAAACTGTTTTTT.

The chain joins TRBV27 to TRBJ2-7; weak D call: TRBD2 (6 bases). Germline lookup yields CDR1 MNHEY and CDR2 SMNVEV (reference sequence). V lost 2 bases, J lost 3 bases, and 14 bases lay in between. The CDR3 consists of 15 residues. The CDR3 DNA reads TGTGCCAGCAGTTTAGAGATCGGCGGGAACTACGAGCAGTACTTC. This sequence encodes CASSLEIGGNYEQYF.

The chain links TRBV19 to TRBJ1-4; D may be TRBD1 (5 bases). The CDR3 contains 18 residues. With 10 bases removed from V and 0 bases from J, the gap between germline ends came to 24 bases. Germline CDR1 LNHDA, CDR2 SQIVND (reference sequence). The chain's CDR3 is CATRGARVSLATNEKLFF. CDR3 nucleotides: TGTGCCACCAGAGGAGCCAGGGTCTCGCTTGCAACTAATGAAAAACTGTTTTTT. Combining the CDR3 with reference TRBV19 and TRBJ1-4 gives the whole variable domain DGGITQSPKYLFRKEGQNVTLSCEQNLNHDAMYWYRQDPGQGLRLIYYSQIVNDFQKGDIAEGYSVSREKKESFPLTVTSAQKNPTAFYLCATRGARVSLATNEKLFFGSGTQLSVL.

This clone was observed once. This sequence joins TRBV28 and TRBJ2-2, with no clear D. CDR1 MDHEN and CDR2 SYDVKM come from the germline V gene. V was trimmed by 5 bases and J by 6 bases, leaving 7 bases between them. CDR3 length: 12 residues. CDR3 DNA: TGTGCCAGCAGTCGAGAGCCCGGGGAGCTGTTTTTT. Its protein is CASSREPGELFF.

The J gene is TRBJ1-2, the V gene TRBV5-4; D remains unclear. The CDR3 is 13 residues long. From germline, CDR1 is SGHNT and CDR2 YYREEE (reference sequence). Trimming shortened V by 3 bases and J by 8 bases, and 14 bases separated the two germline ends. The CDR3 DNA follows: TGTGCCAGCAGCTCCGAAAGACTAGAGGGCTACACCTTC. Amino acid sequence: CASSSERLEGYTF.

CDR3 loop: CASSDGGRPVNEQFF. In nucleotides, the CDR3 is TGTGCCAGCAGTGACGGCGGGAGGCCTGTCAATGAGCAGTTCTTC. The chain combines TRBV6-4 with TRBJ2-1, with 8 bases identical to TRBD2. The CDR3 runs to 15 residues. V was clipped by 2 bases and J by 6 bases; unmatched bases: 6. Germline-derived CDR1 and CDR2 are MRHNA and SNTAGT.

Concerning this clone: The sample contains more than one DNA sequence encoding this CDR3. J is TRBJ1-1 and V is TRBV5-4, with TRBD1 matching 8 bases. Unmatched junction bases numbered 3, after V lost 4 bases and J lost 1 base. The CDR3 has 14 amino acids. Per germline, CDR1 SGHNT and CDR2 YYREEE (reference sequence). The CDR3 nucleotides read TGTGCCAGCAGCATTGGACAGGGGAACACTGAAGCTTTCTTT. Translated, it gives CASSIGQGNTEAFF.

In this sample, this clone turned up many times. This chain uses TRBV6-6 with TRBJ2-1; TRBD2 agrees at 8 bases. This CDR3 region has 16 residues. The germline V gene encodes CDR1 MNHNY and CDR2 SVGAGI (reference sequence). V gave up 2 bases and J gave up 1 base; unmatched junction bases: 4. The CDR3 nucleotides are TGTGCCAGCAGTTACGCAGGACTAGCTTCCTACAATGAGCAGTTCTTC. Its translation: CASSYAGLASYNEQFF.

The chain combines TRBV14 with TRBJ1-4; D ambiguous. Germline V gives CDR1 SGHDN, CDR2 FVKESK. The germline V and J ends were trimmed by 0 bases and 3 bases, with 11 bases remaining between them. The CDR3 length is 16 residues. CDR3 nucleotides: TGTGCCAGCAGCCAAGATCGCTCCGTCGCTAATGAAAAACTGTTTTTT. Protein sequence: CASSQDRSVANEKLFF.

This sequence joins TRBV19 and TRBJ2-5, with D hard to call. The germline V gene has CDR1 LNHDA and CDR2 SQIVND (reference sequence). This CDR3 has 15 amino acids. V was pared by 4 bases and J by 4 bases, with 16 bases between. The CDR3 DNA reads as TGTGCCAGTAGTACAGACCCATCGGTAGCAGAGACCCAGTACTTC. The encoded protein is CASSTDPSVAETQYF.

This clone has a handful of counts. Written as DNA, the CDR3 is TGTGCCAGCAGTGAAGGGAACATTCAGTACTTC. It specifies CASSEGNIQYF. The chain is built from TRBV6-5 and TRBJ2-4; no clear D. With 5 bases removed from V and 7 bases from J, the gap between germline ends came to 6 bases. The length of the CDR3 is 11 residues. Germline V gene data show CDR1 as MNHEY and CDR2 as SVGAGI.

This clone was seen a handful of times. Other DNA sequences of this sample code for an identical CDR3. This sequence joins TRBV5-1 and TRBJ2-1, with no clear D. The germline V and J ends were trimmed by 0 bases and 6 bases, with 7 bases remaining between them. From germline, CDR1 is SGHRS and CDR2 YFSETQ. CDR3 size: 13 residues. CDR3 DNA: TGCGCCAGCAGCTTGGGGCTAGTCAATGAGCAGTTCTTC. Encoded protein: CASSLGLVNEQFF.